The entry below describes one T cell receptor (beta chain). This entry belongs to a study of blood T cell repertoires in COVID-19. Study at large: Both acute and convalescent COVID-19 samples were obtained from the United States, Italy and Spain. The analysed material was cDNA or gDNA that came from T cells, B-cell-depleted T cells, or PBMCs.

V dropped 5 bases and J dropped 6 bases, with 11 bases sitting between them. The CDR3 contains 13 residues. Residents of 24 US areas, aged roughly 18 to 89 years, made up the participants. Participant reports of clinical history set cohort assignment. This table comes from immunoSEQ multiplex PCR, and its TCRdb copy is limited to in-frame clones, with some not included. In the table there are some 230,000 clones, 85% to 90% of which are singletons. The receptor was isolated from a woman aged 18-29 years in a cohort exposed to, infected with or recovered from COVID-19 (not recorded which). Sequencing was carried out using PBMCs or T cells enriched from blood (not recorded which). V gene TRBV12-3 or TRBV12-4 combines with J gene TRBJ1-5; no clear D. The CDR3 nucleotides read TGTGCCAGCAGTAAAGGAGAAGGTCAGCCCCAGCATTTT. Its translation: CASSKGEGQPQHF.